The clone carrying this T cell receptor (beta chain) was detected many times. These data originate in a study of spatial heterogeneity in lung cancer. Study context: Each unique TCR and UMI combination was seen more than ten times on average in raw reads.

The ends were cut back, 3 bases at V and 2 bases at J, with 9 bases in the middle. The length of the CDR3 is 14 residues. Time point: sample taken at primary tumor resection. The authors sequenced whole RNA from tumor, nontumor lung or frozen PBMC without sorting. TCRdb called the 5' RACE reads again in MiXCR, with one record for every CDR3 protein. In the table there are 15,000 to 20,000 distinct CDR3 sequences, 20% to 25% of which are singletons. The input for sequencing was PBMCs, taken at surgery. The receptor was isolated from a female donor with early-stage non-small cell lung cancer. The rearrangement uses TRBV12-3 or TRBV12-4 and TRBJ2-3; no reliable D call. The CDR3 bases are TGTGCCAGCAGTTTTCGACATTTCACAGATACGCAGTATTTT. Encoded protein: CASSFRHFTDTQYF.